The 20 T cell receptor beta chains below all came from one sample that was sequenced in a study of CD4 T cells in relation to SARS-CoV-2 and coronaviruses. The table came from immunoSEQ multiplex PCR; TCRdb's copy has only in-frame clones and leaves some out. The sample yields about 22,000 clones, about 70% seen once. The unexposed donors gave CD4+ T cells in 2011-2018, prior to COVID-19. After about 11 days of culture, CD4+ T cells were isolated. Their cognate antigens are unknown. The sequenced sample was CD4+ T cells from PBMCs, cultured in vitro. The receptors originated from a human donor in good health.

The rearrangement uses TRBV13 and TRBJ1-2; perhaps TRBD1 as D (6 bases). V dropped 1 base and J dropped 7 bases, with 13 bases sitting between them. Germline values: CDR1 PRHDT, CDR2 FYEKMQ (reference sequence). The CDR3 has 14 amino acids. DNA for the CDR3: TGTGCCAGCAGCTTAGACAGGGCGCGGGGTGGCTACACCTTC. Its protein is CASSLDRARGGYTF.

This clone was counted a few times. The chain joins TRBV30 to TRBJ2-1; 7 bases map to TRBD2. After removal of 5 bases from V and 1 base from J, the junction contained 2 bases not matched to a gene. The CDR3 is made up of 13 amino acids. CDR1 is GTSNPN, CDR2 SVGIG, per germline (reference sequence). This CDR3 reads CAWASGSYNEQFF. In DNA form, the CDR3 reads TGTGCCTGGGCTAGCGGATCCTACAATGAGCAGTTCTTC. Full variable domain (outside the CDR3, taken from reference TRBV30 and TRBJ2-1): SQTIHQWPATLVQPVGSPLSLECTVEGTSNPNLYWYRQAAGRGLQLLFYSVGIGQISSEVPQNLSASRPQDRQFILSSKKLLLSDSGFYLCAWASGSYNEQFFGPGTRLTVL.

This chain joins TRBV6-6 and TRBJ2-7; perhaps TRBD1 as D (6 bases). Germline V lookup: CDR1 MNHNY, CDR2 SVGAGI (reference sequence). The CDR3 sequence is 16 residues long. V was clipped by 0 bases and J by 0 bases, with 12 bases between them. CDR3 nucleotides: TGTGCCAGCAGTTACTCACCGGACAGTCCCTCCTACGAGCAGTACTTC. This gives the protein CASSYSPDSPSYEQYF.

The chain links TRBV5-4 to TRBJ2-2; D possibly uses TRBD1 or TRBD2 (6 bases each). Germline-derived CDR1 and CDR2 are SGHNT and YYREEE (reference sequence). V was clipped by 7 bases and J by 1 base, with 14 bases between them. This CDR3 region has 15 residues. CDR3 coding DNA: TGTGCCAGCTACCGTGGAGGGGGGAACACCGGGGAGCTGTTTTTT. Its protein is CASYRGGGNTGELFF.

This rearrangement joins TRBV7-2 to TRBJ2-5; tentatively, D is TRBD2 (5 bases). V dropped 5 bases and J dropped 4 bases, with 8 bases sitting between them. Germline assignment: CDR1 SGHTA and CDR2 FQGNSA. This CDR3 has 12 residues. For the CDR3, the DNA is TGTGCCAGCAGCCATGGAGGAGAGACCCAGTACTTC. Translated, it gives CASSHGGETQYF.

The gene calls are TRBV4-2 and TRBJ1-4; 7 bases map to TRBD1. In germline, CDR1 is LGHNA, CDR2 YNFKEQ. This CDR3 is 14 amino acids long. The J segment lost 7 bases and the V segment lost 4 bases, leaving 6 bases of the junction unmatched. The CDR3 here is CASSRKQGREKLFF. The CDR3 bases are TGTGCCAGCAGCCGTAAACAGGGGCGTGAAAAACTGTTTTTT.

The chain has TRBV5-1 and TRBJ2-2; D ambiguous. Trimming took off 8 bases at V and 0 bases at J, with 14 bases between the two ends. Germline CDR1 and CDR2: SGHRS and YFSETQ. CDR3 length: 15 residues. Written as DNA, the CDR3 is TGCGCCAGTTCTATGGGCCTTCCGAACACCGGGGAGCTGTTTTTT. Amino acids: CASSMGLPNTGELFF.

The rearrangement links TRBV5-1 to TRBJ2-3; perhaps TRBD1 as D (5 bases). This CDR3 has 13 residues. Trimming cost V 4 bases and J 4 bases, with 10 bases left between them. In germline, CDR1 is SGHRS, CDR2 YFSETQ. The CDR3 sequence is CASSLRVADTQYF. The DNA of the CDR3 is TGCGCCAGCAGCCTCAGGGTAGCAGATACGCAGTATTTT. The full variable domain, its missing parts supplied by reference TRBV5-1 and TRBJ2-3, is KAGVTQTPRYLIKTRGQQVTLSCSPISGHRSVSWYQQTPGQGLQFLFEYFSETQRNKGNFPGRFSGRQFSNSRSEMNVSTLELGDSALYLCASSLRVADTQYFGPGTRLTVL.

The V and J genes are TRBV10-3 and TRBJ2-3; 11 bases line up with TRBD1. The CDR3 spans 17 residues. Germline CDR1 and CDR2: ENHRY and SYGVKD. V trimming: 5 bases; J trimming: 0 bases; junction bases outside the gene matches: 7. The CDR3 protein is CAISTRTGGSSTDTQYF. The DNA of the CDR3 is TGTGCCATCAGTACCCGGACAGGGGGCTCTAGCACAGATACGCAGTATTTT.

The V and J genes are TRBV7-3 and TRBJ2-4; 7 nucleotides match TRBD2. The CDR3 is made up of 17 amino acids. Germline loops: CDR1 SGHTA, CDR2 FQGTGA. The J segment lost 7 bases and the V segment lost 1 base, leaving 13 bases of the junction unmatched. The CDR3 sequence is CASSLRGGPTWSNIQYF. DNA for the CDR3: TGTGCCAGCAGCTTAAGGGGGGGACCGACCTGGTCGAACATTCAGTACTTC. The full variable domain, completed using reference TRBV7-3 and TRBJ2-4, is GAGVSQTPSNKVTEKGKYVELRCDPISGHTALYWYRQSLGQGPEFLIYFQGTGAADDSGLPNDRFFAVRPEGSVSTLKIQRTERGDSAVYLCASSLRGGPTWSNIQYFGAGTRLSVL.

CDR3 in amino acids: CAISDQRGGSYEQYF. The DNA of the CDR3 is TGTGCCATCAGTGATCAAAGGGGGGGCAGCTACGAGCAGTACTTC. V usage is TRBV10-3 and J usage is TRBJ2-7; D is possibly TRBD2 (7 bases). This CDR3 is built from 15 residues. Trimming took 3 bases from V and 3 from J, leaving 15 bases between them. Germline V lookup: CDR1 ENHRY, CDR2 SYGVKD.

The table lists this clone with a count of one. CDR3 DNA: TGTGCCAGCAGTTTCCTAGCGGGAGGACCGGAGACCCAGTACTTC. Its protein product is CASSFLAGGPETQYF. The chain employs TRBV27 and TRBJ2-5; 11 bases are a match to TRBD2. Germline CDR1 MNHEY, CDR2 SMNVEV (reference sequence). This CDR3 is built from 15 residues. Trimming took 3 bases from V and 5 from J; bases not matched to a gene: 5.

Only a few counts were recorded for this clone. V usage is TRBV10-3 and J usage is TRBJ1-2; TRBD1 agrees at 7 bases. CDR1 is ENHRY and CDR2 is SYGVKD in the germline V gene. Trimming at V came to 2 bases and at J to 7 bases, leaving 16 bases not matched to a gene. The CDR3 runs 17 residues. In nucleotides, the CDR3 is TGTGCCATCAGTGAGCCATTCTGGCGGGACAGCTCACCTGGCTACACCTTC. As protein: CAISEPFWRDSSPGYTF.

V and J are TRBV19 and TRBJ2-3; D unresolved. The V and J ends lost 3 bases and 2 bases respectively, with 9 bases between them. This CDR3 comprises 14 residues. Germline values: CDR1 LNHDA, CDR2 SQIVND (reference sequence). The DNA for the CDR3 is TGTGCCAGTAGTATCCAGCATAACACAGATACGCAGTATTTT. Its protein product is CASSIQHNTDTQYF.

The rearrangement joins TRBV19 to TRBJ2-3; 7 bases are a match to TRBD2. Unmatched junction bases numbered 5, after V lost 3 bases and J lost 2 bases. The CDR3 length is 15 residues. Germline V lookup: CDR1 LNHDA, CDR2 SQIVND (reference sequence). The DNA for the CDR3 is TGTGCCAGTAGTATGGGTGGGAGGGTCACAGATACGCAGTATTTT. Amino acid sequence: CASSMGGRVTDTQYF.

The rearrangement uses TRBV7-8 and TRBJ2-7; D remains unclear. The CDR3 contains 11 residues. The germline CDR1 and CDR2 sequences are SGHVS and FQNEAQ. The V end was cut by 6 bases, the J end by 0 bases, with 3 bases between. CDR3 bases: TGTGCCAGCAGTTTCTCCTACGAGCAGTACTTC. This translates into CASSFSYEQYF.

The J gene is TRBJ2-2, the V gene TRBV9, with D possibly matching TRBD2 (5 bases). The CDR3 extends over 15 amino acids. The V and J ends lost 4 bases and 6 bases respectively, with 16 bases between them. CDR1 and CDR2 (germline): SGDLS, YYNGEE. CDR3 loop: CASSPRGSTAGELFF. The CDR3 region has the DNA TGTGCCAGCAGCCCCAGAGGGAGTACGGCCGGGGAGCTGTTTTTT.

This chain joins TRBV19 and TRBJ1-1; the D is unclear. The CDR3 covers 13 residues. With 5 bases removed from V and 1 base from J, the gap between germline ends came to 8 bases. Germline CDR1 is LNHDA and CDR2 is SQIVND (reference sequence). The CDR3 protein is CASSFTQNTEAFF. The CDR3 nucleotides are TGTGCCAGTAGTTTTACACAGAACACTGAAGCTTTCTTT.

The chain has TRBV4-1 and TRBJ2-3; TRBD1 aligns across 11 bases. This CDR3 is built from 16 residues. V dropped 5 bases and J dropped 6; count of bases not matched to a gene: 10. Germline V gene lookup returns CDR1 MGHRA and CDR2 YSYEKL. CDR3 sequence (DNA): TGCGCCAGCAGCTCTTATCCGGGACAGGGGGGTGATACGCAGTATTTT. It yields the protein CASSSYPGQGGDTQYF.

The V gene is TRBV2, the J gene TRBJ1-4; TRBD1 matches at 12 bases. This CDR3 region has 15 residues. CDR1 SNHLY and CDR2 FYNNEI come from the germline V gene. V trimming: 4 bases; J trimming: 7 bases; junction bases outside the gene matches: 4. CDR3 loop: CASSAPGQGAEKLFF. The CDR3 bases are TGTGCCAGCAGTGCACCGGGACAGGGGGCTGAAAAACTGTTTTTT.